The rows below give T cell receptor beta chains drawn from one sample of a study of cytomegalovirus exposure and HLA in healthy donors. Measured with immunoSEQ multiplex PCR; TCRdb has only the in-frame clones, and not every one. The sample holds around 180,000 clones, approximately 84% seen once. The sample comprised PBMCs. The receptors shown here come from a girl in the first two years of life in good health and CMV-seronegative. The CDR3 runs from the conserved cysteine through the conserved F or W. Fields, in order: clone size, V gene, J gene, D gene, CDR3 length, CDR3 protein, CDR3 DNA. A D gene is named only where the DNA matches it firmly. The size field is filled for only some rows; it gives once, few, many or a size class.

-	TRBV27	TRBJ2-3	TRBD2	24	CASSLRSQGAAFRLAGEGTDTQYF	TGTGCCAGCAGTTTACGTTCCCAGGGAGCCGCGTTCCGACTAGCGGGAGAGGGCACAGATACGCAGTATTTT
once	TRBV11-2	TRBJ2-1	-	14	CASSLDLGTREQFF	TGTGCCAGCAGCTTAGATCTCGGGACAAGGGAGCAGTTCTTC
-	TRBV12-5	TRBJ2-1	TRBD1	15	CASGYWTGAFYEQFF	TGTGCTAGTGGTTACTGGACAGGGGCTTTTTATGAGCAGTTCTTC
-	TRBV6-5	TRBJ2-7	-	14	CASSPGLGLLEQYF	TGTGCCAGCAGCCCGGGACTGGGCCTTTTGGAGCAGTACTTC
-	TRBV10-3	TRBJ1-1	-	20	CAIRATRARGEKPGDTEAFF	TGTGCCATCAGGGCCACAAGGGCCAGAGGAGAAAAGCCAGGGGACACTGAAGCTTTCTTT
-	TRBV6-6	TRBJ1-2	TRBD1	14	CASSYAPTGVGYTF	TGTGCCAGCAGTTACGCGCCGACAGGGGTGGGCTACACCTTC
-	TRBV29-1	TRBJ1-2	-	13	CSVDPTATYGYTF	TGCAGCGTAGACCCAACAGCCACCTATGGCTACACCTTC
-	TRBV11-2	TRBJ2-1	-	15	CASSLTGESYNEQFF	TGTGCCAGCAGCTTAACGGGAGAGTCCTACAATGAGCAGTTCTTC
-	TRBV6-6	TRBJ2-7	TRBD1	16	CASSYSRTGSIYEQYF	TGTGCCAGCAGTTACTCAAGGACAGGGAGTATCTACGAGCAGTACTTC
-	TRBV6-5	TRBJ2-7	-	15	CASSYSWGGGYEQYF	TGTGCCAGCAGTTACTCGTGGGGGGGCGGCTACGAGCAGTACTTC
-	TRBV11-3	TRBJ2-5	TRBD2	16	CASSEQAGLGAETQYF	TGTGCCAGCAGCGAACAAGCGGGACTCGGCGCCGAGACCCAGTACTTC
-	TRBV4-3	TRBJ2-2	TRBD1	16	CASSQDGTGGTGELFF	TGCGCCAGCAGCCAAGATGGGACAGGGGGGACCGGGGAGCTGTTTTTT
once	TRBV7-9	TRBJ1-2	-	12	CSSSPRQFGYTF	TGTTCCAGCAGCCCCAGACAGTTCGGCTACACCTTC
-	TRBV7-9	TRBJ1-2	-	13	CASSKDRIYGYTF	TGTGCCAGCAGCAAGGACAGAATCTATGGCTACACCTTC
-	TRBV15	TRBJ1-1	-	14	CATSRDEVYTEAFF	TGTGCCACCAGCAGAGATGAGGTTTACACTGAAGCTTTCTTT
-	TRBV19	TRBJ1-5	TRBD1	15	CASSTRTGNNQPQHF	TGTGCCAGTAGTACCCGGACAGGAAATAATCAGCCCCAGCATTTT
-	TRBV4-1	TRBJ2-5	TRBD2	19	CASRAGASGGDWLKETQYF	TGCGCCAGCAGAGCCGGTGCTAGCGGGGGGGACTGGTTGAAGGAGACCCAGTACTTC
-	TRBV7-9	TRBJ1-5	-	12	CSSSIGVQPQHF	TGTTCCAGCAGCATCGGGGTCCAGCCCCAGCATTTT
-	TRBV5-1	TRBJ2-1	-	13	CASSFGHLNEQFF	TGCGCCAGCAGCTTCGGTCATTTAAACGAGCAGTTCTTC
few	TRBV27	TRBJ2-5	-	15	CASSLLAGPRGTQYF	TGTGCCAGCAGTTTGCTCGCGGGCCCAAGAGGGACCCAGTACTTC
-	TRBV10-2	TRBJ2-1	TRBD2	14	CASSRGSGDNEQFF	TGCGCCAGCAGTCGGGGTAGCGGGGACAATGAGCAGTTCTTC
-	TRBV10-3	TRBJ2-3	-	13	CAIRTGEGDTQYF	TGTGCCATCAGGACGGGAGAGGGAGATACGCAGTATTTT
-	TRBV10-3	TRBJ2-7	-	14	CAISDGRGYDEQYF	TGTGCCATCAGTGACGGCAGGGGATACGACGAGCAGTACTTC
-	TRBV7-9	TRBJ1-1	TRBD1	15	CASSEGQGSRIEAFF	TGTGCCAGCAGCGAAGGACAGGGAAGTCGAATTGAAGCTTTCTTT
-	TRBV21-1	TRBJ1-1	-	12	CASSRVTTEAFF	TGTGCCAGCTCCAGGGTGACCACTGAAGCTTTCTTT
-	TRBV13	TRBJ2-3	-	16	CASSRRTEGGTDTQYF	TGTGCCAGCAGCCGGAGGACGGAGGGCGGCACAGATACGCAGTATTTT
-	TRBV14	TRBJ1-2	-	13	CASSQDWWHGYTF	TGTGCCAGCAGCCAAGACTGGTGGCATGGCTACACCTTC
-	TRBV29-1	TRBJ1-2	-	13	CSVIQGALYGYTF	TGCAGCGTCATACAGGGTGCTCTCTATGGCTACACCTTC
-	TRBV30	TRBJ2-7	TRBD1	14	CAWSQQGAGYEQYF	TGTGCCTGGAGTCAACAGGGGGCTGGCTACGAGCAGTACTTC
-	TRBV15	TRBJ2-7	TRBD1	15	CATTRGDSTSYEQYF	TGTGCCACCACCCGAGGGGACAGTACGTCCTACGAGCAGTACTTC
-	TRBV6-6	TRBJ1-1	-	13	CASSYGGVEEAFF	TGTGCCAGCAGTTACGGGGGGGTCGAGGAAGCTTTCTTT
few	TRBV15	TRBJ2-7	TRBD2	16	CATSSGLAGGAYEQYF	TGTGCCACCAGCAGTGGACTAGCGGGAGGTGCCTACGAGCAGTACTTC
-	TRBV5-6	TRBJ2-4	-	16	CASSLMGGATKNIQYF	TGTGCCAGCAGCTTGATGGGGGGGGCGACCAAAAACATTCAGTACTTC
-	TRBV5-4	TRBJ2-6	TRBD1	18	CASSAPGQGTAGANVLTF	TGTGCCAGCAGCGCTCCGGGACAGGGGACTGCTGGGGCCAACGTCCTGACTTTC
-	TRBV11-2	TRBJ2-2	-	15	CASSLPPAGTGELFF	TGTGCCAGCAGCTTACCGCCCGCGGGCACCGGGGAGCTGTTTTTT
-	TRBV12-5	TRBJ2-1	TRBD2	17	CASGLATLRGEDNEQFF	TGTGCTAGTGGTTTGGCCACCCTTCGGGGGGAGGACAATGAGCAGTTCTTC
few	TRBV30	TRBJ1-3	-	12	CAASQGLNTIYF	TGTGCCGCCTCACAGGGATTGAACACCATATATTTT
-	TRBV4-1	TRBJ2-7	TRBD1	16	CASSQVKGRGRDEQYF	TGCGCCAGCAGCCAAGTTAAAGGCAGGGGGCGAGACGAGCAGTACTTC
-	TRBV5-1	TRBJ2-5	TRBD2	16	CASSLSPSGGAETQYF	TGCGCCAGCAGCTTGAGTCCTAGCGGGGGGGCTGAGACCCAGTACTTC
-	TRBV6-1	TRBJ2-1	TRBD2	16	CASSALAGGESNEQFF	TGTGCCAGCAGTGCCCTAGCGGGGGGCGAATCCAATGAGCAGTTCTTC
-	TRBV29-1	TRBJ2-3	TRBD2	18	CSVAGLAGGSRGTDTQYF	TGCAGCGTGGCGGGACTAGCGGGAGGGTCACGGGGCACAGATACGCAGTATTTT
-	TRBV7-2	TRBJ2-3	TRBD1	15	CASSFRTGRSDTQYF	TGTGCCAGCAGCTTTCGGACAGGGCGGTCCGATACGCAGTATTTT
-	TRBV5-6	TRBJ1-6	-	15	CASSAGRLYNSPLHF	TGTGCCAGCAGCGCGGGACGGCTTTATAATTCACCCCTCCACTTT
-	TRBV30	TRBJ1-2	TRBD1	16	CAWSADRVSRFMGYTF	TGTGCCTGGAGTGCCGACAGGGTTAGCCGATTTATGGGCTACACCTTC
-	TRBV29-1	TRBJ2-2	-	15	CSVPARGLHTGELFF	TGCAGCGTCCCTGCAAGGGGACTTCACACCGGGGAGCTGTTTTTT
-	TRBV30	TRBJ2-1	TRBD2	14	CAWRGLAGYNEQFF	TGTGCCTGGAGGGGACTAGCGGGGTACAATGAGCAGTTCTTC
-	TRBV27	TRBJ1-6	TRBD1	17	CASSLSQGGKYNSPLHF	TGTGCCAGCAGTTTATCACAGGGGGGAAAGTATAATTCACCCCTCCACTTT
-	TRBV19	TRBJ2-2	TRBD2	16	CASSIHSGLFTGELFF	TGTGCCAGTAGTATACACTCGGGACTATTCACCGGGGAGCTGTTTTTT
-	TRBV7-2	TRBJ1-1	TRBD1	14	CASSLADRDTEAFF	TGTGCCAGCAGCTTGGCGGACAGGGACACTGAAGCTTTCTTT
-	TRBV25-1	TRBJ1-2	TRBD1	12	CASSGQGYGYTF	TGTGCCAGCAGTGGACAGGGTTACGGCTACACCTTC
-	TRBV6-1	TRBJ1-2	-	13	CASSEPSSGGYTF	TGTGCCAGCAGTGAACCATCGAGCGGAGGCTACACCTTC
-	TRBV6-5	TRBJ1-3	-	15	CASSYGRAHGNTIYF	TGTGCCAGCAGTTACGGCAGGGCCCACGGAAACACCATATATTTT
-	TRBV30	TRBJ1-1	-	11	CAWGRNTEAFF	TGTGCCTGGGGGCGGAACACTGAAGCTTTCTTT
-	TRBV14	TRBJ2-7	TRBD1	16	CASLDTKGQGVYEQYF	TGTGCCAGTCTCGACACGAAAGGACAGGGTGTTTACGAGCAGTACTTC
-	TRBV5-1	TRBJ2-4	-	13	CASSLTREDIQYF	TGCGCCAGCAGCTTGACCAGGGAGGACATTCAGTACTTC
-	TRBV5-1	TRBJ1-1	-	15	CASSLGGPSPTEAFF	TGCGCCAGCAGCTTGGGGGGGCCCTCGCCGACTGAAGCTTTCTTT
few	TRBV5-8	TRBJ2-5	TRBD1	15	CASRSGQGIQETQYF	TGTGCCAGCAGATCCGGACAGGGAATCCAAGAGACCCAGTACTTC
-	TRBV9	TRBJ1-6	-	14	CASSGGGLTSPLHF	TGTGCCAGCAGCGGGGGGGGGTTGACTTCACCCCTCCACTTT